The sequence of this T cell receptor beta chain was determined in a study of cytomegalovirus exposure and HLA in healthy donors. This clone was observed a few times. Its specificity is unknown. This PCR relied on a set of 60 Vbeta primers and 13 Jbeta primers. The repertoire was sequenced with immunoSEQ multiplex PCR; TCRdb's copy has only in-frame clones and lacks some. Among under 150,000 clones listed, around 10% were seen once. The V gene lost 7 bases and the J gene lost 0 bases, with 12 bases spanning the gap. The CDR3 is 15 residues long. From germline, CDR1 is MNHNY and CDR2 SVGAGI (reference sequence). Study-wide points: A link between a missense DCLRE1C variant and TCR beta V- and J-gene trimming emerged from a later analysis.

Material for sequencing was PBMCs. This sequence was found in a male donor in good health and CMV-seronegative. The gene calls are TRBV6-6 and TRBJ2-2; D is uncertain. The CDR3 protein is CASILTLSNTGELFF. DNA for the CDR3: TGTGCCAGCATTCTGACACTCTCGAACACCGGGGAGCTGTTTTTT.